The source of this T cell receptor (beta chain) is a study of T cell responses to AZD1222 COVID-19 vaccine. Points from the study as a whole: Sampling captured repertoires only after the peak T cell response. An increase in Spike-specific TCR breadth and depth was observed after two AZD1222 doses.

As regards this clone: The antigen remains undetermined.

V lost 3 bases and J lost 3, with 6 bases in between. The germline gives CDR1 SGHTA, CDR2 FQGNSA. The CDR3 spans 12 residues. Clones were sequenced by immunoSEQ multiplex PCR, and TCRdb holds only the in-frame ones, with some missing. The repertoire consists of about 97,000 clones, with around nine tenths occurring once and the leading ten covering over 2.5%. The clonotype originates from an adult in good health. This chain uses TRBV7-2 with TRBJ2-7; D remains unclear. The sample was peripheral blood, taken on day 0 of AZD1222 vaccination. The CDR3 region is CASSLVRYEQYF. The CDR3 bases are TGTGCCAGCAGCTTGGTTCGCTACGAGCAGTACTTC.